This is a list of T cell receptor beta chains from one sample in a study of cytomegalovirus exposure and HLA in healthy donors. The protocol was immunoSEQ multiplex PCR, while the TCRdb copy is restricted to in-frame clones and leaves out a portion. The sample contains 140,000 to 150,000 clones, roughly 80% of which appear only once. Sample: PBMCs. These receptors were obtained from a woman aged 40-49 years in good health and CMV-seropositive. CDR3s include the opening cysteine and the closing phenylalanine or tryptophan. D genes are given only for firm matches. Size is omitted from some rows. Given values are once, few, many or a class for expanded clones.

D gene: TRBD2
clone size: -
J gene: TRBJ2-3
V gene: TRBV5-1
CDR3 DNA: TGCGCCAGCAGCATGGGACTAGCGGGGGGCACAGATACGCAGTATTTT
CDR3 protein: CASSMGLAGGTDTQYF

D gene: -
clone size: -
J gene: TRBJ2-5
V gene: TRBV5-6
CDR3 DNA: TGTGCCAGCAGCTCGGGTCCGGGACTGATTCAAGAGACCCAGTACTTC
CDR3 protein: CASSSGPGLIQETQYF

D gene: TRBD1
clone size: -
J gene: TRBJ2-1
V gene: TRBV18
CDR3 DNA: TGTGCCAGCTCACCAAGGACAGGGGCTAGCGAGCAGTTCTTC
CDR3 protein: CASSPRTGASEQFF

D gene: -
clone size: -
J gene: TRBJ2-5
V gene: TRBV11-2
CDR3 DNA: TGTGCCAGCAGTTGGGGGGGCCGAGGAGAGACCCAGTACTTC
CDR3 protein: CASSWGGRGETQYF

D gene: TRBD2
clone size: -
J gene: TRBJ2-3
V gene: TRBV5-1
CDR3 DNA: TGCGCCAGCAGCTTGCTTATGACTAGCGGGGTAGTAGATACGCAGTATTTT
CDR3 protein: CASSLLMTSGVVDTQYF

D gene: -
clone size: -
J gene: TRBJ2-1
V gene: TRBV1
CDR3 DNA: TGCACCAGCAGCCAAGATTACAGTCCGGGACTAGCGGGCGATGAGCAGTTCTTC
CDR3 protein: CTSSQDYSPGLAGDEQFF

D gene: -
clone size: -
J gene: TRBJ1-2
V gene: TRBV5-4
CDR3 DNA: TGTGCCAGCAGCTTGGTCAGGGGCGGAGGAGTTAACTATGGCTACACCTTC
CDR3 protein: CASSLVRGGGVNYGYTF

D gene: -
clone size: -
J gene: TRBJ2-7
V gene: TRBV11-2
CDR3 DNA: TGTGCCAGCACTCCCTGGGGCTTTTTGGGGGCAGGGGATGCCTACGAGCAGTACTTC
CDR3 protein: CASTPWGFLGAGDAYEQYF

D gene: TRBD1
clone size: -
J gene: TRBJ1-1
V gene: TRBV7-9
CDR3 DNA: TGTTCCAGCAGCCCAGGGACAGGGAGTGGTCGGACTGAAGCTTTCTTT
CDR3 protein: CSSSPGTGSGRTEAFF

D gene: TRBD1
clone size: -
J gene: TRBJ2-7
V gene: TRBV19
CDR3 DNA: TGTGCCAGTAGCCTACCAGTCGGACAGGGAGGAGTGGTCGAGCAGTACTTC
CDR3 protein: CASSLPVGQGGVVEQYF

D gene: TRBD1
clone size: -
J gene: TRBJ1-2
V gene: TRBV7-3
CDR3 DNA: TGTGCCAGCAGCCCACAGGGGGGCTATGGCTACACCTTC
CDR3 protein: CASSPQGGYGYTF

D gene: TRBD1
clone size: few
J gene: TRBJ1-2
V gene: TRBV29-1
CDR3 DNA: TGCAGCGTTGAAGGTCGACAGGGGAAGGGCTACACCTTC
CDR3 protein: CSVEGRQGKGYTF

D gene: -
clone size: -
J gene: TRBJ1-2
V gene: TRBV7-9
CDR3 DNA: TGTGCCAGCAGCTTACTGGGAGACTATGGCTACACCTTC
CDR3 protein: CASSLLGDYGYTF

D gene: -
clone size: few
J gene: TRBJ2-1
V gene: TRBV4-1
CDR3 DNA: TGCGCCAGCAGCCACCAATTCAGGGGCGTTGAGCAGTTCTTC
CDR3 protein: CASSHQFRGVEQFF

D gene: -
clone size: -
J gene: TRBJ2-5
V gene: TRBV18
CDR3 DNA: TGTGCCAGCTCACCATTCGGGACAAAAAAAGAGACCCAGTACTTC
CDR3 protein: CASSPFGTKKETQYF

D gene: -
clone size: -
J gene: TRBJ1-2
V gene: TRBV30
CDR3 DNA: TGTGCCTGGGCCTTGGGGCCTGGCTACACCTTC
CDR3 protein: CAWALGPGYTF

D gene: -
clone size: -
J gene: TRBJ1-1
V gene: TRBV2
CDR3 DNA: TGTGCCAGCAATTTCCGGGGGAACACTGAAGCTTTCTTT
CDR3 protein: CASNFRGNTEAFF

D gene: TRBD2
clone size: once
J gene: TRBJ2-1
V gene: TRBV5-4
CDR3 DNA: TGTGCCAGCAGCGCAAAATGGCTGAGGACTAGCAATGAGCAGTTCTTC
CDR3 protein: CASSAKWLRTSNEQFF

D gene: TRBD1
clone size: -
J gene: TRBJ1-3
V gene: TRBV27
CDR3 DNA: TGTGCCAGCAGTGTCGGGACAGGGGCTGGAAACACCATATATTTT
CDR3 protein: CASSVGTGAGNTIYF

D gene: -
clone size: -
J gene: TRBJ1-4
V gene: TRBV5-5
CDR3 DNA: TGTGCCAGCAGCTTGATGGAGGCTAATGAAAAACTGTTTTTT
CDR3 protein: CASSLMEANEKLFF

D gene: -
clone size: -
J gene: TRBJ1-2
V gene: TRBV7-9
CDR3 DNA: TGTGCCAGCAGCTTAGCGGGGGGGCCTCTTTCCGGCTACACCTTC
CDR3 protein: CASSLAGGPLSGYTF

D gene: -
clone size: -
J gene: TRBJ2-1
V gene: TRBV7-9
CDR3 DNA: TGTGCCAGCAGCTTTAGTAATGAGCAGTTCTTC
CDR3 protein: CASSFSNEQFF

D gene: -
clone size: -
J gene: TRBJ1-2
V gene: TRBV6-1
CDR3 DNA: TGTGCCAGCAGTGGACAGTTGGGGAATTATGGCTACACCTTC
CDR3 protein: CASSGQLGNYGYTF

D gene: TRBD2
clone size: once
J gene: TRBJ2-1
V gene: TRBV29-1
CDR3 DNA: TGCAGCGTTGAAGATCGGGGGCGGGGGGGGTACAATGAGCAGTTCTTC
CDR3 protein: CSVEDRGRGGYNEQFF

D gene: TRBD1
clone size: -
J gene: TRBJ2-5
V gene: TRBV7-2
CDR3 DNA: TGTGCCAGCAGCCCCGACAGGGGCACGGGGACCCAGTACTTC
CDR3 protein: CASSPDRGTGTQYF

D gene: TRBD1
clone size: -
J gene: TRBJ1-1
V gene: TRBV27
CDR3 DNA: TGTGCCAGCAAAGGACAGGGAGCGAACACTGAAGCTTTCTTT
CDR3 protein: CASKGQGANTEAFF

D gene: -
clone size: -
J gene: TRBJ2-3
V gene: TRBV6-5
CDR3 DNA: TGTGCCAGCAGTTACTATCAGGGGTCAGATACGCAGTATTTT
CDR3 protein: CASSYYQGSDTQYF

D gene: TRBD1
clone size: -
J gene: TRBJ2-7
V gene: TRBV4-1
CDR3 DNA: TGCGCCAGCAGCCAAGTAGGCAGGGGGACCTACGAGCAGTACTTC
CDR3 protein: CASSQVGRGTYEQYF

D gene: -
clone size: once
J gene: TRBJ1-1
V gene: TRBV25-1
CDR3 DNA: TGTGCCAGCAGTGAAACTCGTATGAACACTGAAGCTTTCTTT
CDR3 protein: CASSETRMNTEAFF

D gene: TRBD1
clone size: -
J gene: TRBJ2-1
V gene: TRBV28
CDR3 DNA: TGTGCCAGCGGGACAGGCCAGGACAATGAGCAGTTCTTC
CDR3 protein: CASGTGQDNEQFF

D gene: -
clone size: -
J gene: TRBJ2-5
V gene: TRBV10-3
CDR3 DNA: TGTGTCAAATCCGACAGAGACCAAGAGACCCAGTACTTC
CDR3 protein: CVKSDRDQETQYF

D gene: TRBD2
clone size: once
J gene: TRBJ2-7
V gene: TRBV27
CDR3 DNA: TGTGCCAGCAGTGAACACCCGGGACTAGCGGGGTTGGACGAGCAGTACTTC
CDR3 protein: CASSEHPGLAGLDEQYF

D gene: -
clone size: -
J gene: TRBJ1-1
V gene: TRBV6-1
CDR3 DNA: TGTGCCAGCAGTGAGGGAGGTCTGAACACTGAAGCTTTCTTT
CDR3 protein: CASSEGGLNTEAFF

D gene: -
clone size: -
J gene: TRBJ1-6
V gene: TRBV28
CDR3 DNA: TGTGCCAGCAGTTTGGGCAGGGTTGGTTCACCCCTCCACTTT
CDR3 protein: CASSLGRVGSPLHF